These T cell receptor beta chains were read from a single sample in a study of identical twins. From the 5' RACE reads, TCRdb called clonotypes with MiXCR, one entry per CDR3 protein. The sample records about 500,000 distinct CDR3 sequences, roughly an eighth being singletons. The same data also went into a second study, on yellow fever vaccine responses in identical twins.

Sequencing used CD4+ T cells sorted from blood. The source of these receptors is a woman under 30 in good health. CDR3s include the opening cysteine and the closing phenylalanine or tryptophan. The D gene is left open where the match is weak. A row's size may be missing; if present it is once, few, many or a size class.

V	D	J	size	DNA	CDR3
TRBV5-5	TRBD2	TRBJ2-1	few	TGTGCCAGCAGCTCTATACTAGCGGTCACCTACAATGAGCAGTTCTTC	CASSSILAVTYNEQFF
TRBV2	-	TRBJ2-7	-	TGTGCCAGCAGTGAAAACGGCTACGAGCAGTACTTC	CASSENGYEQYF
TRBV5-4	TRBD2	TRBJ2-4	few	TGTGCCAGCAGCTTCAGCGGGAGGGTTGCCAAAAACATTCAGTACTTC	CASSFSGRVAKNIQYF
TRBV5-5	-	TRBJ2-7	few	TGTGCCAGCAGCTTGACAGTACACTACGAGCAGTACTTC	CASSLTVHYEQYF
TRBV15	TRBD2	TRBJ2-7	-	TGTGCCACCAGCAGAAGCGGGAGCTCCTACGAGCAGTACTTC	CATSRSGSSYEQYF
TRBV10-3	TRBD2	TRBJ2-5	few	TGTGCCATCAGTGAAGGAAGGCTAGCGGGTTTACAAGAGACCCAGTACTTC	CAISEGRLAGLQETQYF
TRBV12-3/TRBV12-4	TRBD1	TRBJ2-6	-	TGTGCCAGCAGGACAGGGGCTGGGGCCAACGTCCTGACTTTC	CASRTGAGANVLTF
TRBV7-2	TRBD2	TRBJ2-7	few	TGTGCCAGCAGCTTAGCCAATCTAGCGGGGGGGCACAACGAGCAGTACTTC	CASSLANLAGGHNEQYF
TRBV20-1	-	TRBJ1-3	-	TGCAGTGCTATTCGGAATTCAAACACCATATATTTT	CSAIRNSNTIYF
TRBV27	-	TRBJ1-6	few	TGTGCCAGCAGTTTACGTCCAGGGCCTCTGGGCGTTTCACCCCTCCACTTT	CASSLRPGPLGVSPLHF
TRBV29-1	TRBD1	TRBJ1-1	many	TGCAGCGTTCCTGGGACAGGGGGCGTCACTGAAGCTTTCTTT	CSVPGTGGVTEAFF
TRBV19	-	TRBJ1-6	-	TGTGCCAGTAGCCAAAGGGGCCGGAATTCACCCCTCCACTTT	CASSQRGRNSPLHF
TRBV11-2	-	TRBJ2-7	-	TGTGCCAGCACCCCCCGGGGTGCCTACGAGCAGTACTTC	CASTPRGAYEQYF
TRBV29-1	-	TRBJ1-4	few	TGCAGCGTTCTAAGGGACCTTGGGGAAAAACTGTTTTTT	CSVLRDLGEKLFF
TRBV7-9	-	TRBJ1-2	-	TGTGCCAGCAGCTTAGCTGGGGGACACCCTGGCTACACCTTC	CASSLAGGHPGYTF
TRBV12-3/TRBV12-4	TRBD2	TRBJ2-7	few	TGTGCCAGCAGTTTTGGGACTAGCGCACCCTACGAGCAGTACTTC	CASSFGTSAPYEQYF
TRBV29-1	-	TRBJ1-1	few	TGCAGCGTTGCGGGTACTGAAGCTTTCTTT	CSVAGTEAFF
TRBV7-9	-	TRBJ2-7	few	TGTGCCAGCACCCAGCTCGTGTGGCCCAGAACCTACGAGCAGTACTTC	CASTQLVWPRTYEQYF
TRBV10-3	-	TRBJ2-1	-	TGTGCCACCAAGACGCCGGGGTGGAATGAGCAGTTCTTC	CATKTPGWNEQFF
TRBV23-1	-	TRBJ2-7	few	TGCGCCAGCAGTCAATTTCTGGGACACTTTCTCTACGAGCAGTACTTC	CASSQFLGHFLYEQYF
TRBV5-1	TRBD2	TRBJ2-7	few	TGCGCCAGTTGGGACTATAGCTCCTACGAGCAGTACTTC	CASWDYSSYEQYF
TRBV11-2	TRBD2	TRBJ2-3	many	TGTGCCAGCTTAGGACTAGCGGGTGGTACGCAGTATTTT	CASLGLAGGTQYF
TRBV20-1	TRBD1	TRBJ1-6	few	TGCAGTGCCCTAGTCCCGGGACAGGGATCACCCCTCCACTTT	CSALVPGQGSPLHF
TRBV7-2	-	TRBJ2-1	-	TGTGCCAGCAGCTTAGCGGCTAGCGAAACGTCCAGCTCCTACAATGAGCAGTTCTTC	CASSLAASETSSSYNEQFF
TRBV27	-	TRBJ1-1	few	TGTGCCAGCAGTTTGAACAGCGACACTGAAGCTTTCTTT	CASSLNSDTEAFF
TRBV7-6	-	TRBJ2-1	few	TGTGCCAGCAGCCAAACAGGGAATGAGCAGTTCTTC	CASSQTGNEQFF
TRBV3-1	TRBD2	TRBJ2-3	few	TGTGCCAGCAGCCAAGATAAGGGACTAGCTAGCACAGATACGCAGTATTTT	CASSQDKGLASTDTQYF
TRBV11-2	TRBD1	TRBJ1-6	many	TGTGCCAGCAGCTTACGCCCCACGGGACAGGGGAATTCACCCCTCCACTTT	CASSLRPTGQGNSPLHF
TRBV4-3	-	TRBJ2-2	few	TGCGCCAGCAGCCAAGACTTAACGGTCCCCACCGGGGAGCTGTTTTTT	CASSQDLTVPTGELFF
TRBV12-3/TRBV12-4	TRBD1	TRBJ2-5	many	TGTGCCAGCAGTCGCACCGAGGGGGCTTGGGAGACCCAGTACTTC	CASSRTEGAWETQYF
TRBV5-1	TRBD2	TRBJ2-7	many	TGCGCCAGCAGCTTGGTACAGGCAAGTCTAGCGGACGAGCAGTACTTC	CASSLVQASLADEQYF
TRBV7-3	-	TRBJ2-1	-	TGTGCCAGCAGCTTAACGGGGACACCCAATGAGCAGTTCTTC	CASSLTGTPNEQFF
TRBV6-1	-	TRBJ2-5	-	TGTGCCAGCACCTCCCCCGGGGGACAAGAGACCCAGTACTTC	CASTSPGGQETQYF
TRBV6-5	-	TRBJ1-1	-	TGTGCCAGCAGTTACTCGGGCTACGTGGACACTGAAGCTTTCTTT	CASSYSGYVDTEAFF
TRBV12-3/TRBV12-4	-	TRBJ2-7	few	TGTGCCAGCAGTTTAGACAGGGCTATCGAGCAGTACTTC	CASSLDRAIEQYF
TRBV6-1	-	TRBJ2-7	few	TGTGCCAGCTTCCTTGGGGGCGAGCAGTACTTC	CASFLGGEQYF